This T cell receptor beta chain was recorded in a study of shared clonotypes between healthy human individuals (dated by TCRdb to 2018 to 2021). General notes on the study: The cohort included three men and a couple of women between 18 and 49 years of age. Per donor, three plates each were used for CD4 naive and CD4 memory, two for CD8 naive, and one for CD8 memory. Blood TCR repertoires of several healthy adults were deeply sequenced to estimate repertoire size and the extent of clonotype sharing between individuals. Libraries were prepared and TCR repertoires were sequenced by different laboratories using diverse techniques, in order to increase sequencing depth and limit assay-specific biases. Per donor, leukapheresis produced somewhere between about 0.8 and 9 billion PBMCs. What the study reported, not specific to this receptor: Sampling was restricted to blood, and TCR repertoires in tissues likely differ from the TCR repertoires found in blood. Because the study included a small number of donors, the genetic and exposure-history diversity represented was limited. Rarefaction of sorted-subset datasets indicated incomplete sequencing despite the large sequencing depth. Pairwise subsampling led to the expectation that sequencing depth would affect the degree of clonotype sharing among donors. Sharing across a handful of donors was observed for roughly 5.4% of naive CD4, about 4% of naive CD8, over 2% of memory CD4, and approximately 0.41% of memory CD8 clonotypes. Naive subsets generally had larger estimated clonotype richness than memory subsets. Clonotypes shared by all four sorted-subset donors showed higher generation probabilities than non-shared clonotypes.

Healthy HIV-negative adults with no recently reported acute infections or vaccinations were included as donors. Every donor was a Caucasian adult residing in Nashville, Tennessee, USA. CD4+ T cells were enriched through magnetic negative selection, after which naive cells were positively selected on CD45RA and the remaining negative fraction served as the memory subset. Blood was collected by leukapheresis, and PBMCs were isolated by Ficoll-Histopaque density gradient centrifugation and then cryopreserved in liquid nitrogen vapor phase. Analytical flow cytometry was used to check the purity and quantity of every magnetically sorted T cell population. Genomic DNA was isolated from every sorted fraction and measured by UV absorbance on a Nanodrop 2000c. TCR CDR3 regions were amplified from genomic DNA by multiplex PCR using the deep immunoSEQ assay. Extracted genomic DNA from each cell subset was spread evenly across all wells of several immunoSEQ 96-well plates, with each plate serving as a replicate. For sorted subsets, about 210 ng of genomic DNA, equivalent to 25,000 to 35,000 T cell genomes, went into each replicate PCR. Purified libraries were quantified with a Qubit 3.0 fluorometer, sized on a Bioanalyzer 2100, and re-quantified with the KAPA Library Quantification kit. Every immunoSEQ 96-well plate was sequenced on a separate single-read 150-cycle Illumina NextSeq 550 flow cell. The original methods were these. The immunoSEQ output contained only junctional sequences without quality scores, so filtering could not match that applied to full-length reads. Sequences were annotated with PyIR, a Python wrapper for IgBLAST v1.9, and V/J genes and CDR3 were assigned using IMGT germline references. Reads were filtered out if the reads had weak V/J assignments (E-value above 1e-6), no CDR3, stop codons, out-of-frame junctions, or ambiguous translated residues. A V3J clonotype was defined by an identical inferred V gene, J gene, and CDR3 amino acid sequence. The percentage overlap between two repertoires was calculated by dividing the number of shared unique clonotypes by the size of the smaller repertoire. Richness of each repertoire was evaluated using RTK rarefaction, the Chao1 estimator, and Recon v2.1 estimates of unobserved clonotypes. OLGA was used to compute generation probabilities for all TCRbeta clonotypes that the gDNA method yielded from four donors. This is the immuneACCESS table as TCRdb keeps it, with only in-frame sequences that have V and J called. A part of the clones is gone; compared with another copy, unresolved V genes explain less than half, and the rest is unexplained. The DNA was the basis for D and trimming; V, J and clone size are from that table. Present in this sample are more than 900,000 clones, roughly 74% of which were seen just once. Roughly 0.57% of the sample is in the top ten clones.

Inclusive of the bounding cysteine and phenylalanine, the CDR3 is 18 residues long. Only the CDR3 DNA is retained, 54 bases long and in frame from the first base. On this clone: It has no known antigen specificity. Qualities for individual bases were not recorded, and no much larger clone is one base off.

The source of this sequence is a young man in good health. Some clones in this sample may be carry-over from other donors' samples. The V and J genes are TRBV21-1 and TRBJ1-1. TRBV21-1 is assigned pseudogene status. The sequenced material came from memory CD4+ T cells from PBMCs. The meaning of the sample's cell subset or site label: CD45RA-negative fraction. The CDR3 protein sequence reads: CASSKSWEGKLLNTEAFF. The DNA sequence follows: TGTGCCAGCAGCAAATCTTGGGAGGGGAAGCTTCTGAACACTGAAGCTTTCTTT.